Listed here are 9 T cell receptor beta chains from one sample, sequenced in a study of blood T cell repertoires in COVID-19. Method: immunoSEQ multiplex PCR; TCRdb's copy keeps in-frame clones and lacks some. The table lists under 150,000 clones, 88% of them singletons, with around 26% in the top ten. Sequences were obtained from peripheral blood. The origin of the receptors is a human donor in a cohort sampled during active COVID-19.

This clone came up once. V usage is TRBV7-2 and J usage is TRBJ1-2; maybe TRBD1 (6 bases). Germline loops: CDR1 SGHTA, CDR2 FQGNSA. This CDR3 is 12 amino acids long. V lost 5 bases, J lost 8 bases, and 12 bases lay in between. Here the CDR3 reads CASSPTDRGYTF. The CDR3 DNA reads as TGTGCCAGCAGCCCTACGGACAGAGGCTACACCTTC.

The chain links TRBV7-8 to TRBJ1-1, with D unresolved. Trimming stripped 5 bases from V and 5 bases from J, with 9 bases between. The germline V gene has CDR1 SGHVS and CDR2 FQNEAQ. The CDR3 extends over 12 amino acids. The CDR3 sequence is CASSGSITEAFF. The CDR3, as DNA: TGTGCCAGCAGCGGTAGCATTACTGAAGCTTTCTTT.

This chain uses TRBV27 with TRBJ2-7; D might be TRBD2 (5 bases). The CDR3 runs to 14 residues. V dropped 8 bases and J dropped 2 bases, with 16 bases sitting between them. CDR1 is MNHEY and CDR2 is SMNVEV in the germline V gene (reference sequence). CDR3 bases: TGTGCCAGCCGTCGACGGGGAAAAGCCTACGAGCAGTACTTC. Residues: CASRRRGKAYEQYF.

This clone was observed a handful of times. The CDR3, as DNA: TGTGCCAGCAGCCCCCGGGGTAACTATGGCTACACCTTC. This sequence encodes CASSPRGNYGYTF. The chain recombines TRBV14 with TRBJ1-2; D uncertain. V lost 4 bases and J lost 1, with 7 bases in between. The germline V gene has CDR1 SGHDN and CDR2 FVKESK. This CDR3 comprises 13 residues.

The chain links TRBV7-2 to TRBJ2-6; no firm D call. This CDR3 contains 13 residues. Germline assignment: CDR1 SGHTA and CDR2 FQGNSA. The V and J ends lost 5 bases and 4 bases respectively, with 6 bases between them. The CDR3 DNA sequence: TGTGCCAGCAGCCGAACAGGGGCCAACGTCCTGACTTTC. Protein product: CASSRTGANVLTF.

This clone was recorded once. The V gene is TRBV6-5, the J gene TRBJ1-2; 8 bases line up with TRBD1. The V and J ends lost 5 bases and 7 bases, in that order; junction bases with no gene match: 6. The CDR3 is 13 amino acids. Germline values: CDR1 MNHEY, CDR2 SVGAGI. CDR3 sequence (DNA): TGTGCCAGCAGTCTGGACAGGGAACGTGGCTACACCTTC. Amino acid sequence: CASSLDRERGYTF.

J is TRBJ2-3 and V is TRBV9; D gene ambiguous. The CDR3 is 14 amino acids. V was clipped by 0 bases and J by 0 bases, with 5 bases between them. Germline loops: CDR1 SGDLS, CDR2 YYNGEE. The CDR3 sequence: CASSVAPSTDTQYF. The CDR3, as DNA: TGTGCCAGCAGCGTAGCCCCTAGCACAGATACGCAGTATTTT.

The chain is built from TRBV4-2 and TRBJ2-7; 7 bases fit TRBD1. J was trimmed by 6 bases and V by 1 base; bases with no gene match: 6. The CDR3 is 14 amino acids. Germline V gene lookup returns CDR1 LGHNA and CDR2 YNFKEQ. The CDR3 sequence is CASSQVNRGPEQYF. For the CDR3, the DNA is TGTGCCAGCAGCCAAGTCAACAGGGGTCCCGAGCAGTACTTC.

This chain uses TRBV3-1 (or the pseudogene TRBV3-2) with TRBJ2-1; D is possibly TRBD2 (7 bases). V lost 0 bases and J lost 0, with 9 bases in between. The germline V gene encodes CDR1 LGHDT and CDR2 YNNKEL (reference sequence). CDR3 length: 16 amino acids. CDR3 region: CASSQDGGLSYNEQFF. DNA of the CDR3: TGTGCCAGCAGCCAAGACGGGGGGCTCTCCTACAATGAGCAGTTCTTC.